The rows below give T cell receptor beta chains drawn from one sample of a study of neurological immune-mediated disorders. TCRdb reprocessed the 5' RACE reads with MiXCR, giving one entry per CDR3 protein. The sample includes approximately 77,000 distinct CDR3 sequences, 9.4% of them seen just once. Sequencing input: PBMCs. The receptors stem from a man in his forties or fifties in good health. The CDR3 runs from the conserved cysteine through the conserved F or W.

V gene,CDR3 protein
TRBV5-1,CASSAPSATDTQYF
TRBV20-1,CSAGGHLQRDTQYF
TRBV29-1,CSALQGQRGELFF
TRBV6-2/TRBV6-3,CASSTYLNEQFF
TRBV20-1,CSARTGGRYEQYF
TRBV29-1,CSVEEVAGGGTEAFF
TRBV6-1,CASSVETGGSNEQFF
TRBV20-1,CSARGDRDEQYF
TRBV14,CASSPGVTATDTQYF
TRBV29-1,CSVVGQRQETQYF
TRBV20-1,CSARDTAGGNREKLFF